The 25 T cell receptor beta chains reported below all come from one sample, sequenced in a study of T cell repertoires in cytomegalovirus infection. Using its own MiXCR run on the reads, TCRdb lists one record per CDR3 protein. The data show around 740,000 distinct CDR3 sequences, with 35% seen just once and about 2.8% held by the top ten. The sequencing input was PBMCs. These receptors were obtained from a human donor in good health (CMV status not recorded). Some clones in this sample may be carry-over from other donors' samples.

Notes on this clonotype: The junction does not match germline at one end; this may be a read error. V is TRBV6-6 and J is TRBJ1-1; no firm D call. The CDR3 is made up of 15 amino acids. Germline V gives CDR1 MNHNY, CDR2 SVGAGI (reference sequence). CDR3 in DNA: TGTGCCAGCAGTTACGGTGGACGGCAAGTGACTGAAGATTTCTTT. Amino acid sequence: CASSYGGRQVTEDFF.

In this sample, this clonotype turned up many times. The chain carries TRBV7-8 and TRBJ2-1; no clear D gene. The CDR3 spans 12 residues. V dropped 10 bases and J dropped 7 bases, with 14 bases sitting between them. CDR1 is SGHVS, CDR2 FQNEAQ, per germline. Written as DNA, the CDR3 is TGTGCCACCGAGTTGGGCCGGAATGAGCAGTTCTTC. This translates into CATELGRNEQFF.

The V gene is TRBV7-6, the J gene TRBJ2-5; possible D gene TRBD2, 5 bases. The germline V gene has CDR1 SGHVS and CDR2 FNYEAQ. V was trimmed by 4 bases and J by 2 bases, leaving 17 bases between them. This CDR3 contains 16 residues. The CDR3 sequence is CASSSSPGIRQETQYF. The CDR3 coding sequence is TGTGCCAGCAGCTCCAGCCCCGGGATACGACAAGAGACCCAGTACTTC. Filled out from reference TRBV7-6 and TRBJ2-5, the complete variable domain reads GAGVSQSPRYKVTKRGQDVALRCDPISGHVSLYWYRQALGQGPEFLTYFNYEAQQDKSGLPNDRFSAERPEGSISTLTIQRTEQRDSAMYRCASSSSPGIRQETQYFGPGTRLLVL.

This clonotype was found once. The chain joins TRBV6-6 to TRBJ2-5; TRBD2 matches at 7 bases. Germline CDR1 MNHNY, CDR2 SVGAGI (reference sequence). V lost 10 bases, J lost 5 bases, and 10 bases stayed unmatched. The CDR3 sequence is 13 residues long. The CDR3 loop reads CATRRGVGETQYF. In DNA form, the CDR3 reads TGTGCCACCAGACGGGGGGTTGGGGAGACCCAGTACTTC.

This clonotype has at least ten counts. Germline is not matched at one junction end, which may reflect a read error. The V and J genes are TRBV7-7 and TRBJ2-1, with TRBD2 matching over 10 bases. The CDR3 runs 15 residues. Germline CDR1 SSHAT, CDR2 FNYEAQ (reference sequence). CDR3 residues: CASSLGLAPYNEQFF. The DNA of the CDR3 is TGTGCTAGCAGCTTGGGACTAGCGCCCTACAATGAGCAGTTCTTC.

This clonotype was recorded many times. The chain is built from TRBV28 and TRBJ1-4; TRBD1 is a possible D gene (5 bases). Germline V gene sequence: CDR1 MDHEN, CDR2 SYDVKM. Trimming took off 7 bases at V and 2 bases at J, with 11 bases between the two ends. The CDR3 spans 14 residues. The CDR3: CASTRDLTNEKLFF. DNA of the CDR3: TGTGCCAGCACCCGGGACCTCACTAATGAAAAACTGTTTTTT.

This clonotype was seen more than once but under ten times. This rearrangement joins TRBV6-5 to TRBJ2-1; D gene ambiguous. Trimming left V 6 bases short and J 5 bases short, with 23 bases between. The germline V gene has CDR1 MNHEY and CDR2 SVGAGI. The CDR3 contains 17 residues. This chain's CDR3 is CASREHQGLGNNNEQFF. As DNA, the CDR3 is TGTGCCAGCAGGGAGCACCAAGGGCTGGGAAACAACAATGAGCAGTTCTTC.

The CDR3 coding sequence is TGTGCCAGCAGTCTTATGGACAGGGTGATGACCTACGAGCAGTACTTC. Amino acid sequence: CASSLMDRVMTYEQYF. The V call is TRBV5-6, the J call TRBJ2-7; 8 bases map to TRBD1. Trimming at V came to 5 bases and at J to 2 bases, leaving 12 bases not matched to a gene. CDR3 length: 16 residues. CDR1 and CDR2 (germline): SGHDT, YYEEEE.

This clonotype was observed many times. V and J are TRBV7-2 and TRBJ1-3; 7 bases are shared with TRBD1. Per the germline V gene, CDR1 is SGHTA and CDR2 is FQGNSA. The CDR3 length is 16 residues. V gave up 4 bases and J gave up 3 bases; unmatched junction bases: 9. This chain's CDR3 is CASSSPTTGLGNTIYF. The CDR3 coding sequence is TGTGCCAGCAGCTCCCCCACGACAGGGCTTGGAAACACCATATATTTT.

In its sample, this clonotype was seen a few times. The chain carries TRBV6-5 and TRBJ2-5; TRBD1 might be the D (6 bases). V was cut by 0 bases and J by 2 bases, with 7 bases left in between. Germline V lookup: CDR1 MNHEY, CDR2 SVGAGI. This CDR3 is built from 14 residues. Written as DNA, the CDR3 is TGTGCCAGCAGTTACTCCGGGACACAAGAGACCCAGTACTTC. Translated: CASSYSGTQETQYF.

This clonotype was counted many times. The chain links TRBV7-6 to TRBJ2-1; 7 bases map to TRBD1. CDR1 is SGHVS, CDR2 FNYEAQ, per germline. This CDR3 is 16 amino acids long. J was trimmed by 5 bases and V by 1 base; bases with no gene match: 8. CDR3 bases: TGTGCCAGCAGCTTAGAAGCAGGGGGAGTGGACAATGAGCAGTTCTTC. Translation gives CASSLEAGGVDNEQFF.

The chain recombines TRBV27 with TRBJ1-5; 9 bases are shared with TRBD1. Unmatched junction bases numbered 8, after V lost 5 bases and J lost 6 bases. This CDR3 region has 15 residues. Germline CDR1 and CDR2: MNHEY and SMNVEV (reference sequence). This CDR3 reads CASSIQGAVGQPQHF. CDR3 bases: TGTGCCAGCAGTATACAGGGGGCGGTCGGTCAGCCCCAGCATTTT.

This chain connects TRBV6-2 or TRBV6-3 to TRBJ1-1, with D perhaps matching TRBD1 (5 bases). Germline loops: CDR1 MNHEY, CDR2 SVGEGT. V lost 2 bases to trimming and J lost 8 bases, with 9 bases between them. This CDR3 is built from 12 residues. CDR3: CASSYGAKEAFF. CDR3 sequence (DNA): TGTGCCAGCAGTTACGGGGCTAAGGAAGCTTTCTTT.

The CDR3 region is CASKSGGVQETQYF. The CDR3 coding sequence is TGTGCCAGCAAGAGCGGCGGGGTACAAGAGACCCAGTACTTC. This chain links TRBV28 with TRBJ2-5; D is perhaps TRBD2 (6 bases). Trimming stripped 7 bases from V and 2 bases from J, with 14 bases between. The CDR3 loop spans 14 amino acids. Germline loops: CDR1 MDHEN, CDR2 SYDVKM.

This clonotype was counted between two and nine times. V usage is TRBV11-2 and J usage is TRBJ2-1, with 7 positions matching TRBD2. CDR1 SGHAT and CDR2 FQNNGV come from the germline V gene. V was pared by 2 bases and J by 10 bases, with 8 bases of the junction left unmatched. The CDR3 has 14 amino acids. The CDR3 reads CASSLLSGGYEQFF. DNA for the CDR3: TGTGCCAGCAGCTTACTTTCGGGAGGTTACGAGCAGTTCTTC.

This clonotype came up a few times. This rearrangement joins TRBV27 to TRBJ2-7; D is unresolved. The CDR3 loop spans 16 amino acids. V was shortened by 5 bases and J by 0 bases, with 17 bases between the two germline ends. CDR1 and CDR2 (germline): MNHEY, SMNVEV (reference sequence). CDR3 sequence: CASSPIRTVSSYEQYF. The CDR3 DNA reads TGTGCCAGCAGTCCCATACGGACCGTGAGCTCCTACGAGCAGTACTTC.

The chain combines TRBV6-5 with TRBJ1-1; 7 nucleotides agree with TRBD1. CDR3 size: 16 residues. Germline assignment: CDR1 MNHEY and CDR2 SVGAGI. With V trimmed by 0 bases and J by 9 bases, 13 bases remained unmatched. The CDR3 loop is CASSYSKGTARTQAFF. The CDR3 region has the DNA TGTGCCAGCAGTTACTCGAAAGGGACAGCTCGAACTCAAGCTTTCTTT.

This clonotype has ten or more counts. The chain is built from TRBV28 and TRBJ1-4; tentatively, D is TRBD1 (5 bases). This CDR3 comprises 14 residues. CDR1 MDHEN and CDR2 SYDVKM come from the germline V gene. Trimming removed 1 base at V and 4 bases at J, with 7 bases between. The CDR3, as DNA: TGTGCCAGCAGTTTATTCGGGGGTAATGAAAAACTGTTTTTT. Its protein is CASSLFGGNEKLFF.

This clonotype has just a few counts. The rearrangement uses TRBV28 and TRBJ1-3; D unresolved. The CDR3 is made up of 16 amino acids. V shed 5 bases and J shed 0 bases, with 14 bases lying between them. From germline, CDR1 is MDHEN and CDR2 SYDVKM. The CDR3 reads CASSLYTAPSGNTIYF. The CDR3 nucleotides read TGTGCCAGCAGTCTGTACACGGCCCCCTCTGGAAACACCATATATTTT.

The chain uses TRBV9 and TRBJ1-4, with no clear D. The V gene's germline CDR1 is SGDLS and CDR2 YYNGEE. The CDR3 spans 14 residues. With 3 bases removed from V and 4 bases from J, the gap between germline ends came to 10 bases. The CDR3 nucleotides read TGTGCCAGCAGCGGTGTGGGGTATAATGAAAAACTGTTTTTT. Translation gives CASSGVGYNEKLFF.

About this clonotype itself: One end of the junction varies from germline; a read error may be responsible. The gene calls are TRBV6-2 or TRBV6-3 and TRBJ2-7, with TRBD1 identical over 12 bases. The CDR3 runs 12 residues. From germline, CDR1 is MNHEY and CDR2 SVGEGT. This chain's CDR3 is CAPRDRGHEHYF. DNA of the CDR3: TGTGCCCCCCGGGACAGGGGGCACGAGCATTACTTC.

Ten or more counts support this clonotype. This chain links TRBV7-2 with TRBJ2-3; D is possibly TRBD2 (5 bases). Germline V CDR1 and CDR2: SGHTA, FQGNSA. V shed 0 bases and J shed 2 bases, with 12 bases lying between them. CDR3 length equals 16 residues. As DNA, the CDR3 is TGTGCCAGCAGCTTAGCGCGGGCGGTAATCACAGATACGCAGTATTTT. Its protein is CASSLARAVITDTQYF.

This clonotype turned up a few times. This chain connects TRBV10-3 to TRBJ1-2; 8 positions match TRBD1. Germline V gives CDR1 ENHRY, CDR2 SYGVKD. Trimming at V came to 0 bases and at J to 6 bases, leaving 6 bases not matched to a gene. This CDR3 is 15 amino acids long. CDR3 sequence reads: CAISESNRGGNGYTF. In nucleotides, the CDR3 is TGTGCCATCAGTGAGTCGAACAGGGGGGGGAATGGCTACACCTTC.

This clonotype was counted only a few times. The chain couples TRBV5-3 to TRBJ1-2; 7 bases are shared with TRBD1. TRBV5-3 is placed among ORFs of uncertain function. The CDR3 is 13 amino acids. V lost 8 bases, J lost 3 bases, and 7 bases stayed unmatched. CDR3 nucleotide sequence: TGTGCCAGCAGGAGACAGGGAGACTATGGCTACACCTTC. It encodes CASRRQGDYGYTF.

The chain recombines TRBV7-6 with TRBJ1-1; D is unresolved. CDR3 length: 15 residues. Looked up from germline, CDR1 is SGHVS and CDR2 is FNYEAQ. V shed 0 bases and J shed 0 bases, with 8 bases lying between them. The CDR3 region is CASSLAVSLNTEAFF. The CDR3 DNA is TGTGCCAGCAGCTTAGCAGTCAGTTTGAACACTGAAGCTTTCTTT.